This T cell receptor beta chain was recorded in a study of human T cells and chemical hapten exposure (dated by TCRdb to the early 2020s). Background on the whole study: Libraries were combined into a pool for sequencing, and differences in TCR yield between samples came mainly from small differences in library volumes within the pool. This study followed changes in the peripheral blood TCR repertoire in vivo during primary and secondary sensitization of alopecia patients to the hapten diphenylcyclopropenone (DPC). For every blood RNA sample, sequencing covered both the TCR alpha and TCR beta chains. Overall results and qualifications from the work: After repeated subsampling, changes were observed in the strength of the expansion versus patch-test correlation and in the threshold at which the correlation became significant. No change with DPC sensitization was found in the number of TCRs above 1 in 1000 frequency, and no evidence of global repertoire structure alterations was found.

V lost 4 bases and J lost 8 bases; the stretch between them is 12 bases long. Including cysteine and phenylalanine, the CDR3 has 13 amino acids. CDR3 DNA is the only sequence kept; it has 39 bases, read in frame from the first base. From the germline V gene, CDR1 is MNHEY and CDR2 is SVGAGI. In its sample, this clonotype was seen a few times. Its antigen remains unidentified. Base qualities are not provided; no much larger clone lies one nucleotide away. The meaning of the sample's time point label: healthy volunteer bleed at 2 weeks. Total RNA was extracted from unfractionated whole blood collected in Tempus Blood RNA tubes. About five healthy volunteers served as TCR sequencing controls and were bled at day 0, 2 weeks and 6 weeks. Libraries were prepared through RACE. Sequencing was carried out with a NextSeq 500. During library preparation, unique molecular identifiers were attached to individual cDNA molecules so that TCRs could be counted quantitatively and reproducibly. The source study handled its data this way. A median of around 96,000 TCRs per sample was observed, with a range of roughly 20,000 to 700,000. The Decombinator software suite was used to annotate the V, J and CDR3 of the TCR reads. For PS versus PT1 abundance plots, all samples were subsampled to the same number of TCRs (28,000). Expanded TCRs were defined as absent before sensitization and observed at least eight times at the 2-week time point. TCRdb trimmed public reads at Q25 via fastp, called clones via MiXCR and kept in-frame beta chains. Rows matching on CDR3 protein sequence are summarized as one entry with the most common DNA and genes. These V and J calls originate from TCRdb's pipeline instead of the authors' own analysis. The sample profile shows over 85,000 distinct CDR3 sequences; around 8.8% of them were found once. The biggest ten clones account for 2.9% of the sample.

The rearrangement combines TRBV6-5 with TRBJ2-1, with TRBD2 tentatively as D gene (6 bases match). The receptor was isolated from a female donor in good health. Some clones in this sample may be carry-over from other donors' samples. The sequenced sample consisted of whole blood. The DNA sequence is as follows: TGTGCCAGCAGTTCCGGGGGATGGGATGAGCAGTTCTTC. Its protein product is CASSSGGWDEQFF.